Listed here are 10 T cell receptor beta chains from one sample, sequenced in a study of shared clonotypes between healthy human individuals. The data were produced by immunoSEQ multiplex PCR, yet TCRdb's version contains in-frame clones alone and is incomplete. Of fewer than 650,000 clones detected, around 78% appear once; the ten largest clones hold around 12%. Sequencing used PBMCs. These TCRs come from a woman in her forties in good health. Some clones in this sample may be carry-over from other donors' samples.

This sequence joins TRBV7-7 and TRBJ1-1; no clear D. Per the germline V gene, CDR1 is SSHAT and CDR2 is FNYEAQ (reference sequence). The CDR3 contains 17 residues. Trimming pared 5 bases from V and 0 bases from J, leaving 19 bases between. Here the CDR3 reads CASSVGPPEGMNTEAFF. DNA for the CDR3: TGTGCCAGCAGCGTCGGGCCGCCCGAGGGTATGAACACTGAAGCTTTCTTT.

This chain links TRBV6-5 with TRBJ2-2; the D is unclear. The germline V gene has CDR1 MNHEY and CDR2 SVGAGI. There are 13 residues in the CDR3. The V and J ends lost 2 bases and 3 bases respectively, with 4 bases between them. Here the CDR3 reads CASSYVDTGELFF. CDR3 bases: TGTGCCAGCAGTTACGTTGACACCGGGGAGCTGTTTTTT.

V gene TRBV5-4 combines with J gene TRBJ1-1, with D perhaps TRBD1 (6 bases). The CDR3 is made up of 17 amino acids. V lost 2 bases and J lost 3, with 20 bases in between. Germline V CDR1 and CDR2: SGHNT, YYREEE (reference sequence). As DNA, the CDR3 is TGTGCCAGCAGCTTAGGGGACACCGTCTTTCTAGACACTGAAGCTTTCTTT. It encodes CASSLGDTVFLDTEAFF.

The CDR3 DNA reads as TGTGCCAGCAGCGGGACTAGCGGGAGCGCCTACTACGAGCAGTACTTC. It codes for CASSGTSGSAYYEQYF. The gene calls are TRBV28 and TRBJ2-7; 14 positions agree with TRBD2. Germline V gives CDR1 MDHEN, CDR2 SYDVKM. With 6 bases clipped from V and 3 bases from J, the junction kept 7 bases outside the gene matches. This CDR3 contains 16 residues.

This clone was recorded at least ten times. The CDR3: CASSLQGPGYEQYF. CDR3 in DNA: TGTGCCAGCAGTTTACAGGGGCCGGGCTACGAGCAGTACTTC. The chain links TRBV28 to TRBJ2-7; tentatively, D is TRBD1 (6 bases). The CDR3 spans 14 residues. Germline CDR1 MDHEN, CDR2 SYDVKM. V was trimmed by 2 bases and J by 3 bases, leaving 11 bases between them. The full variable domain, completed using reference TRBV28 and TRBJ2-7, is DVKVTQSSRYLVKRTGEKVFLECVQDMDHENMFWYRQDPGLGLRLIYFSYDVKMKEKGDIPEGYSVSREKKERFSLILESASTNQTSMYLCASSLQGPGYEQYFGPGTRLTVT.

This clone was counted once. For the CDR3, the DNA is TGTGCCAGCTCACCCACGCACGGGGAAGGTTGGGAGACCCAGTACTTC. This encodes CASSPTHGEGWETQYF. V is TRBV18 and J is TRBJ2-5, with D possibly matching TRBD2 (5 bases). The CDR3 runs to 16 residues. Germline V gene lookup returns CDR1 KGHSH and CDR2 LQKENI. V lost 3 bases, J lost 5 bases, and 19 bases lay in between. Full variable domain (rest looked up from reference TRBV18 and TRBJ2-5): NAGVMQNPRHLVRRRGQEARLRCSPMKGHSHVYWYRQLPEEGLKFMVYLQKENIIDESGMPKERFSAEFPKEGPSILRIQQVVRGDSAAYFCASSPTHGEGWETQYFGPGTRLLVL.

This rearrangement joins TRBV2 to TRBJ2-5; D is uncertain. The V gene lost 1 base and the J gene lost 1 base, with 7 bases spanning the gap. The CDR3 is 14 residues long. The germline V gene encodes CDR1 SNHLY and CDR2 FYNNEI. CDR3 in DNA: TGTGCCAGCAGTGAAGGCTGGGGCCAAGAGACCCAGTACTTC. It is translated as CASSEGWGQETQYF.

A few counts support this clone. Just one base apart from a much larger clone, this may be a read error. This sample includes further DNA sequences coding for the same CDR3. The chain uses TRBV29-1 and TRBJ2-7; a weak D match, TRBD2 (6 bases). The CDR3 spans 12 residues. Trimming took 6 bases from V and 5 from J, leaving 14 bases between them. The germline V gene encodes CDR1 SQVTM and CDR2 ANQGSEA. The CDR3, as DNA: TGCAGCGTCGGGAGTGGTGGGCACGAGCAGTACTTC. This translates into CSVGSGGHEQYF.

The DNA of the CDR3 is TGTGCCAGCAGCCCCGGGACTAGCGGGAGGGCCGTTTCTAACGAGCAGTACTTC. Its protein is CASSPGTSGRAVSNEQYF. The J gene is TRBJ2-7, the V gene TRBV5-4; TRBD2 agrees at 16 bases. J was trimmed by 5 bases and V by 4 bases; bases with no gene match: 12. The CDR3 contains 18 residues. The V gene's germline CDR1 is SGHNT and CDR2 YYREEE (reference sequence). Full variable domain (outside the CDR3, taken from reference TRBV5-4 and TRBJ2-7): ETGVTQSPTHLIKTRGQQVTLRCSSQSGHNTVSWYQQALGQGPQFIFQYYREEENGRGNFPPRFSGLQFPNYSSELNVNALELDDSALYLCASSPGTSGRAVSNEQYFGPGTRLTVT.

The rearrangement joins TRBV7-8 to TRBJ2-5, with D possibly matching TRBD2 (5 bases). This CDR3 comprises 14 residues. Germline V gene data show CDR1 as SGHVS and CDR2 as FQNEAQ. Trimming pared 5 bases from V and 3 bases from J, leaving 13 bases between. CDR3 sequence (DNA): TGTGCCAGCAGCCCGTTCCTAGCTGAAGAGACCCAGTACTTC. It translates to CASSPFLAEETQYF.